A single sample gave rise to the 8 T cell receptor beta chains below, sequenced in a study of T cells after yellow fever vaccination. Each CDR3 protein is one row after TCRdb ran MiXCR on the 5' RACE reads. This table holds around 590,000 distinct CDR3 sequences, approximately 13% found once. This specimen consisted of PBMCs, obtained on the day of the yellow fever booster vaccination. These receptors all stem from a man aged 25-45 years who received the YFV17D yellow fever vaccine.

The V and J genes are TRBV5-3 and TRBJ2-6; D ambiguous. TRBV5-3 is filed as an ORF, its function uncertain. The CDR3 extends over 12 amino acids. V dropped 8 bases and J dropped 6 bases, with 9 bases sitting between them. The CDR3 loop reads CASPSPANVLTF. The CDR3 DNA reads TGTGCCAGTCCCTCCCCGGCCAACGTCCTGACTTTC.

V usage is TRBV12-3 or TRBV12-4 and J usage is TRBJ2-5; unclear D gene. This CDR3 has 15 amino acids. The V gene lost 3 bases and the J gene lost 2 bases, with 13 bases spanning the gap. The CDR3 protein is CASSFLLRDQETQYF. The CDR3 bases are TGTGCCAGCAGTTTCCTCCTTCGCGATCAAGAGACCCAGTACTTC.

This chain links TRBV6-5 with TRBJ2-2; 8 positions match TRBD2. CDR3 length: 15 amino acids. The V and J ends lost 2 bases and 5 bases, in that order; junction bases with no gene match: 4. Germline CDR1 MNHEY, CDR2 SVGAGI. CDR3 region: CASSYGREGTGELFF. CDR3 sequence (DNA): TGTGCCAGCAGTTACGGCCGGGAGGGAACCGGGGAGCTGTTTTTT.

The sample holds a few counts of this clonotype. This chain links TRBV7-2 with TRBJ2-7; D is possibly TRBD1 (5 bases). The CDR3 length is 15 residues. V lost 3 bases and J lost 5, with 17 bases in between. The germline V gene encodes CDR1 SGHTA and CDR2 FQGNSA. The CDR3: CASSFGALGTNEQYF. The CDR3 DNA is TGTGCCAGCAGCTTTGGGGCCCTTGGTACTAACGAGCAGTACTTC.

The V and J genes are TRBV7-2 and TRBJ2-1, with 7 bases identical to TRBD2. Germline CDR1 and CDR2: SGHTA and FQGNSA. Trimming removed 3 bases from V and 6 bases from J; junction bases left unmatched: 8. The CDR3 consists of 15 residues. In DNA form, the CDR3 reads TGTGCCAGCAGCTTTAGTTGGGGGGGACGCAATGAGCAGTTCTTC. This encodes CASSFSWGGRNEQFF.

The V gene is TRBV14, the J gene TRBJ1-1; a possible D gene is TRBD1 (6 bases). The CDR3 contains 14 residues. V was pared by 0 bases and J by 6 bases, with 11 bases between. The V gene's germline CDR1 is SGHDN and CDR2 FVKESK. The CDR3 DNA reads as TGTGCCAGCAGCCAAGAAGCAGGGGTCTCTGAAGCTTTCTTT. It specifies CASSQEAGVSEAFF. Full variable domain (rest looked up from reference TRBV14 and TRBJ1-1): EAGVTQFPSHSVIEKGQTVTLRCDPISGHDNLYWYRRVMGKEIKFLLHFVKESKQDESGMPNNRFLAERTGGTYSTLKVQPAELEDSGVYFCASSQEAGVSEAFFGQGTRLTVV.

The chain employs TRBV5-1 and TRBJ2-3, with a weak D call TRBD2 (6 bases). This CDR3 contains 15 residues. The V end was cut by 5 bases, the J end by 4 bases, with 17 bases between. In germline, CDR1 is SGHRS, CDR2 YFSETQ. CDR3 sequence: CASRKSGQSADTQYF. DNA for the CDR3: TGCGCCAGCAGAAAGAGCGGGCAGAGTGCAGATACGCAGTATTTT.

The chain recombines TRBV24-1 with TRBJ2-5; 7 bases match TRBD2. CDR1 and CDR2 from the germline V gene are KGHDR and SFDVKD. The CDR3 is 15 residues long. After removal of 5 bases from V and 5 bases from J, the junction contained 10 bases not matched to a gene. The CDR3 coding sequence is TGTGCCACCAGTGCCTTCTTAGCGGGTGGGGAGACCCAGTACTTC. It codes for CATSAFLAGGETQYF.